Listed below are T cell receptor beta chains from one sample, sequenced in a study of circulating and synovial CD4+ cells in juvenile arthritis. This table comes from immunoSEQ multiplex PCR, and its TCRdb copy is limited to in-frame clones, with some not included. The sample holds 35,000 or so clones; 90% to 95% are singletons and the top ten take around 0.17%. Sequencing was done on a sample of CD4+ T cells from blood. Source of these receptors: a human donor with juvenile idiopathic arthritis. Both conserved end residues are part of each CDR3. D genes are given only for firm matches. Clone sizes are given selectively: once, few, many, or a class where the clone is expanded.

CDR3nt,CDR3aa,d_gene,abundance,v_gene,j_gene
TGCGCCAGCAGCTATTACCGGGACACTAATTCACCCCTCCACTTT,CASSYYRDTNSPLHF,-,-,TRBV5-1,TRBJ1-6
TGCGCCAGCAGCCCGAGAACGAACACCGGGGAGCTGTTTTTT,CASSPRTNTGELFF,-,once,TRBV5-1,TRBJ2-2
TGTGCCAGCATCCCGGGCCCAGGGGCAGATACGCAGTATTTT,CASIPGPGADTQYF,-,-,TRBV27,TRBJ2-3
TGTGCCAGCAGTCGGGCGGGGCCGGGACTAGCCAAAAACATTCAGTACTTC,CASSRAGPGLAKNIQYF,-,-,TRBV28,TRBJ2-4
TGTGCCAGCAGCGCGACTAGAGATACGCAGTATTTT,CASSATRDTQYF,-,-,TRBV7-3,TRBJ2-3
TGTGCCAGCAGCTACAGGGGTTCACCCCTCCACTTT,CASSYRGSPLHF,TRBD1,-,TRBV28,TRBJ1-6
TGTGCCAGCTCCCCTGGACAGGGGGGGCTCGGGCCGCAGTATTTT,CASSPGQGGLGPQYF,TRBD1,-,TRBV18,TRBJ2-3
TGTGCCAGCAGTTCTTCTCTCGGTGGCTACACCTTC,CASSSSLGGYTF,-,-,TRBV28,TRBJ1-2
TGTGCCAGCAGGCTACAGGGGACTAGCTATGGCTACACCTTC,CASRLQGTSYGYTF,TRBD1,-,TRBV6-5,TRBJ1-2
TGCGCCAGCAGTCCGACAGTCTATGGCTACCCCTTC,CASSPTVYGYPF,-,-,TRBV10-2,TRBJ1-2
TGTGCCAGCAGCGTAGAACCCCATAGCTCTGGAAACACCATATATTTT,CASSVEPHSSGNTIYF,-,-,TRBV9,TRBJ1-3
TGTGCCAGCAGCTTCCGGGACAGGGGTACCCACGAGCAGTACTTC,CASSFRDRGTHEQYF,TRBD1,-,TRBV7-8,TRBJ2-7
TGTGCCAGCAGCTCACAGGGAGTTCGAACAGATACGCAGTATTTT,CASSSQGVRTDTQYF,-,-,TRBV7-2,TRBJ2-3
TGTGCCAGCAGCCTTACAGTCGAGCAGTACTTC,CASSLTVEQYF,-,-,TRBV28,TRBJ2-7